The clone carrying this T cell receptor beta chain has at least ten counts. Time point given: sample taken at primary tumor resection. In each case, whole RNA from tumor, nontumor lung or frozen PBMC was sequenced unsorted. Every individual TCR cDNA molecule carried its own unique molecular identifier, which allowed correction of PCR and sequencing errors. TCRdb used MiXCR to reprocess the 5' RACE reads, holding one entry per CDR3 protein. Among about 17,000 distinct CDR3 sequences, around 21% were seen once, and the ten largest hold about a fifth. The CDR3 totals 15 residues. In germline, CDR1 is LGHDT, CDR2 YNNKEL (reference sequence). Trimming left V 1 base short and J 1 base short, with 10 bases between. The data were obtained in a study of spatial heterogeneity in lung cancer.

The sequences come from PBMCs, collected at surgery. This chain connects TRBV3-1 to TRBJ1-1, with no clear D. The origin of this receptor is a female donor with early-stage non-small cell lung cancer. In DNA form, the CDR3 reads TGTGCCAGCAGCCAAGTGGGAGGCCGGAACACTGAAGCTTTCTTT. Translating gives CASSQVGGRNTEAFF.